What follows are 16 T cell receptor beta chains derived from one specimen sequenced in a study of tumor-infiltrating lymphocytes in localized non-small cell lung cancer. Profiled with immunoSEQ multiplex PCR; TCRdb holds only in-frame clones, not every one. The table includes thousands of clones, 65% to 75% detected once. Sequencing input: lung tumor tissue. These receptors were taken from a human donor with non-small cell lung cancer.

The chain links TRBV7-7 to TRBJ2-5, with D maybe TRBD2 (5 bases). CDR1 is SSHAT and CDR2 is FNYEAQ in the germline V gene (reference sequence). This CDR3 comprises 14 residues. Trimming stripped 1 base from V and 4 bases from J, with 10 bases between. CDR3 in amino acids: CASSLVGDGETQYF. CDR3 coding DNA: TGTGCCAGCAGCTTAGTCGGGGATGGAGAGACCCAGTACTTC. Using reference TRBV7-7 and TRBJ2-5 for the parts outside the CDR3, the full variable domain is GAGVSQSPRYKVTKRGQDVTLRCDPISSHATLYWYQQALGQGPEFLTYFNYEAQPDKSGLPSDRFSAERPEGSISTLTIQRTEQRDSAMYRCASSLVGDGETQYFGPGTRLLVL.

CDR3 region: CASSPPGPGGGYEQYF. The CDR3 DNA is TGTGCCAGCTCACCACCGGGCCCAGGGGGAGGGTACGAGCAGTACTTC. The rearrangement links TRBV18 to TRBJ2-7; either TRBD1 or TRBD2 may supply D (7 bases each). The V gene's germline CDR1 is KGHSH and CDR2 LQKENI. Between the trimmed V and J ends, which lost 0 bases and 4 bases, there was a span of 16 bases. The length of the CDR3 is 16 residues.

J is TRBJ1-1 and V is TRBV9; TRBD1 might be the D (6 bases). Per the germline V gene, CDR1 is SGDLS and CDR2 is YYNGEE. The CDR3 is made up of 17 amino acids. V was trimmed by 0 bases and J by 3 bases, leaving 18 bases between them. CDR3 coding DNA: TGTGCCAGCAGCGTAGAAGACTGGGGGGCAGGGGACACTGAAGCTTTCTTT. Translation gives CASSVEDWGAGDTEAFF.

The chain combines TRBV4-1 with TRBJ1-2; no firm D call. The germline V gene has CDR1 MGHRA and CDR2 YSYEKL. V was shortened by 6 bases and J by 4 bases, with 18 bases between the two germline ends. The CDR3 length is 15 residues. This chain's CDR3 is CASRPRDADFYGYTF. CDR3 coding DNA: TGCGCCAGCAGGCCAAGAGACGCGGATTTCTATGGCTACACCTTC.

The chain combines TRBV7-2 with TRBJ1-2, with no clear D. V dropped 2 bases and J dropped 8 bases, with 12 bases sitting between them. CDR1 is SGHTA and CDR2 is FQGNSA in the germline V gene. The CDR3 spans 13 residues. CDR3 in amino acids: CASSLFGSQGYTF. CDR3 DNA sequence: TGTGCCAGCAGCTTATTTGGATCACAGGGCTACACCTTC.

V usage is TRBV11-2 and J usage is TRBJ2-5; 9 bases are a match to TRBD2. The CDR3 consists of 15 residues. Germline loops: CDR1 SGHAT, CDR2 FQNNGV. The V gene end was trimmed by 4 bases and the J gene end by 5 bases; junction bases not matched to a gene: 8. This CDR3 reads CASSSQRTSAETQYF. The CDR3 nucleotides are TGTGCCAGCAGCTCCCAGAGGACTAGCGCGGAGACCCAGTACTTC.

The V and J genes are TRBV9 and TRBJ2-2; D is uncertain. The CDR3 runs to 16 residues. V lost 0 bases and J lost 4, with 13 bases in between. Per the germline V gene, CDR1 is SGDLS and CDR2 is YYNGEE. The CDR3 reads CASSVGGLTGTGELFF. CDR3 nucleotides: TGTGCCAGCAGCGTAGGAGGTCTCACCGGCACCGGGGAGCTGTTTTTT.

This rearrangement joins TRBV19 to TRBJ1-2; 7 bases match TRBD1. The CDR3 covers 14 residues. Germline V gene data show CDR1 as LNHDA and CDR2 as SQIVND (reference sequence). Losses at the gene ends were 5 bases for V and 0 bases for J; bases not matched to a gene: 3. The CDR3 is CASSRQGANYGYTF. Written as DNA, the CDR3 is TGTGCCAGTAGTCGACAGGGAGCTAACTATGGCTACACCTTC.

Only a few counts were recorded for this clone. This rearrangement joins TRBV18 to TRBJ1-2; no definite D call. This CDR3 comprises 15 residues. In germline, CDR1 is KGHSH, CDR2 LQKENI. V lost 3 bases and J 2 bases, leaving 13 bases between the germline ends. CDR3 protein: CASSPEALPNYGYTF. CDR3 nucleotide sequence: TGTGCCAGCTCACCCGAGGCCTTACCCAACTATGGCTACACCTTC. Full variable domain (remainder filled in from reference TRBV18 and TRBJ1-2): NAGVMQNPRHLVRRRGQEARLRCSPMKGHSHVYWYRQLPEEGLKFMVYLQKENIIDESGMPKERFSAEFPKEGPSILRIQQVVRGDSAAYFCASSPEALPNYGYTFGSGTRLTVV.

V gene TRBV7-6 combines with J gene TRBJ2-1, with 7 positions matching TRBD1. The CDR3 is 13 residues long. Germline values: CDR1 SGHVS, CDR2 FNYEAQ. V shed 4 bases, J shed 6 bases, and the junction held 3 bases outside the gene matches. CDR3 bases: TGTGCCAGCAGCTCCACAGGGGCCAATGAGCAGTTCTTC. This translates into CASSSTGANEQFF.

V and J are TRBV7-6 and TRBJ1-3, with D hard to call. The CDR3 is 15 residues long. Germline V gene sequence: CDR1 SGHVS, CDR2 FNYEAQ. V was cut by 5 bases and J by 4 bases, with 15 bases left in between. CDR3 loop: CASSPTLYYGNTIYF. As DNA, the CDR3 is TGTGCCAGCAGCCCGACCCTATACTACGGAAACACCATATATTTT.

This clone was seen only once. The chain carries TRBV4-1 and TRBJ1-5; D is ambiguous. Germline CDR1 MGHRA, CDR2 YSYEKL. V shed 1 base and J shed 4 bases, with 8 bases lying between them. This CDR3 region has 14 residues. DNA of the CDR3: TGCGCCAGCAGCCAAGTTTTCCAGAATCAGCCCCAGCATTTT. Amino acid sequence: CASSQVFQNQPQHF.

The V call is TRBV10-3, the J call TRBJ2-3; 10 positions agree with TRBD1. Per germline, CDR1 ENHRY and CDR2 SYGVKD. The V and J ends lost 8 bases and 5 bases, in that order; junction bases with no gene match: 4. There are 13 residues in the CDR3. CDR3: CAIATGGLDTQYF. In DNA form, the CDR3 reads TGTGCCATCGCGACAGGGGGCTTAGATACGCAGTATTTT.

The sample holds one count of this clone. The chain links TRBV5-6 to TRBJ1-1, with a weak D call TRBD1 (6 bases). CDR3 size: 14 residues. V was trimmed by 7 bases and J by 3 bases, leaving 16 bases between them. Germline V gene data show CDR1 as SGHDT and CDR2 as YYEEEE. The CDR3, as DNA: TGTGCCAGCCACCGGGACAACTTTTACACTGAAGCTTTCTTT. Protein product: CASHRDNFYTEAFF.

The J gene is TRBJ2-1, the V gene TRBV4-2; TRBD1 might be the D (5 bases). Germline values: CDR1 LGHNA, CDR2 YNFKEQ. The CDR3 runs 17 residues. V lost 0 bases, J lost 1 base, and 13 bases lay in between. CDR3 protein: CASSQEQTATSYNEQFF. The CDR3 coding sequence is TGTGCCAGCAGCCAAGAGCAGACAGCTACTTCCTACAATGAGCAGTTCTTC.

V usage is TRBV6-5 and J usage is TRBJ1-1, with 11 bases that match TRBD1. The CDR3 is 15 amino acids. Germline CDR1 and CDR2: MNHEY and SVGAGI. V gave up 4 bases and J gave up 4 bases; unmatched junction bases: 5. Written as DNA, the CDR3 is TGTGCCAGCAGTTGGACAGGGGGCGAGAGCACTGAAGCTTTCTTT. As protein: CASSWTGGESTEAFF.